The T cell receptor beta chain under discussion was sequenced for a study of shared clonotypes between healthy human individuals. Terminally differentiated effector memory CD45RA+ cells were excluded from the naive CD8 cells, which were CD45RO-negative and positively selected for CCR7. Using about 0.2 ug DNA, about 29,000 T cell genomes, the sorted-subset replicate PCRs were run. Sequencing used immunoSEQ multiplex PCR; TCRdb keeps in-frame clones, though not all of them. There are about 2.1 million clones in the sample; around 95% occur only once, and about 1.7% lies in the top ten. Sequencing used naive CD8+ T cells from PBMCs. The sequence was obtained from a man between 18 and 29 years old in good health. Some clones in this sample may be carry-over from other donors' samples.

Here the CDR3 DNA reads TGTGCCAGCAGCGCCGCAGAAATTGGCTACACCTTC. Its translation: CASSAAEIGYTF. The chain carries TRBV9 and TRBJ1-2, with no clear D. CDR1 is SGDLS, CDR2 YYNGEE, per germline. The CDR3 spans 12 residues. V lost 3 bases to trimming and J lost 7 bases, with 10 bases between them.